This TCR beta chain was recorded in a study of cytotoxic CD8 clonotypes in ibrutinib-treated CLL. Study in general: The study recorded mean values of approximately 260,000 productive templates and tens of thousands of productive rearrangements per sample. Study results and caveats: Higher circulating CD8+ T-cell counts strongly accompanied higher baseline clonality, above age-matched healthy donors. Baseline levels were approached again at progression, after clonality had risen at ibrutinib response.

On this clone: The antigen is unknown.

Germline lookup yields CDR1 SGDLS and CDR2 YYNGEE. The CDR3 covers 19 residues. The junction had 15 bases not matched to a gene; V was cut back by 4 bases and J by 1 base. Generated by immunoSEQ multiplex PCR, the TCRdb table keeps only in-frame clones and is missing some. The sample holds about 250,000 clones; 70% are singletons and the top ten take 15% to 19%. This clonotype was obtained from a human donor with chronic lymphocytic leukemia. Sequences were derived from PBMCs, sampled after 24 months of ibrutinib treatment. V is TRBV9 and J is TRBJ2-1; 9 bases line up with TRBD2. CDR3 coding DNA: TGTGCCAGCAGCCGTGGGGGAGTTAGCGGGAGTTCGTCCTACAATGAGCAGTTCTTC. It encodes CASSRGGVSGSSSYNEQFF.